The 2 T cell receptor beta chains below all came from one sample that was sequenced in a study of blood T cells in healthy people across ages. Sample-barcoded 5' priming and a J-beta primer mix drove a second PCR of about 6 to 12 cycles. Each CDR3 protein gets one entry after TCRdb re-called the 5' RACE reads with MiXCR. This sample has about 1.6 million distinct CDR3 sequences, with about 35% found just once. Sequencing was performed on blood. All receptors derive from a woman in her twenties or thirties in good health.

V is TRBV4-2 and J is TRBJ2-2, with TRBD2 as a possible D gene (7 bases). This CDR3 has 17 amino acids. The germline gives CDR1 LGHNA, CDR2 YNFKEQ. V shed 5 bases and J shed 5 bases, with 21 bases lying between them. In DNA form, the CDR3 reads TGTGCCAGCAGCAAGACGAGGGGGGGGGCCGGTACCGGGGAGCTGTTTTTT. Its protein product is CASSKTRGGAGTGELFF.

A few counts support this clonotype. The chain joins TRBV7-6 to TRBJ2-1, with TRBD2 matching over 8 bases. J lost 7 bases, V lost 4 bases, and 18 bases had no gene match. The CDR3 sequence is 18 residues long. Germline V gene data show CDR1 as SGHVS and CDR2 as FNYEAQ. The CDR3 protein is CASSSPLLLREALNEQFF. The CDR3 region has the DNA TGTGCCAGCAGCTCCCCCCTTTTGTTGCGGGAGGCACTAAATGAGCAGTTCTTC.